The source of this T cell receptor beta chain is a study of cytomegalovirus exposure and HLA in healthy donors. The study, taken as a whole, reports: A list of roughly 160 TCR beta chains associated with cytomegalovirus was given. The classifier was said to identify cytomegalovirus status with high specificity and sensitivity. Subsequent analysis showed first-cohort TCR clusters tending to co-occur in more than 90 validation repertoires.

This clone was seen only once. Its antigen is unidentified. TCRdb's copy holds only in-frame clones and misses some; the assay was immunoSEQ multiplex PCR. The sample includes about 280,000 clones, around 89% of them seen just once. The receptor was isolated from a young woman in good health and CMV-seronegative. Sequencing was done on a sample of PBMCs.

In DNA, the CDR3 is TGTGCCAGCTCACGCGTACTCTCCTACAATGAGCAGTTCTTC. Residues: CASSRVLSYNEQFF. The V call is TRBV18, the J call TRBJ2-1, with D uncertain. V was clipped by 4 bases and J by 0 bases, with 7 bases between them. CDR3 length: 14 amino acids. Germline V gene data show CDR1 as KGHSH and CDR2 as LQKENI.